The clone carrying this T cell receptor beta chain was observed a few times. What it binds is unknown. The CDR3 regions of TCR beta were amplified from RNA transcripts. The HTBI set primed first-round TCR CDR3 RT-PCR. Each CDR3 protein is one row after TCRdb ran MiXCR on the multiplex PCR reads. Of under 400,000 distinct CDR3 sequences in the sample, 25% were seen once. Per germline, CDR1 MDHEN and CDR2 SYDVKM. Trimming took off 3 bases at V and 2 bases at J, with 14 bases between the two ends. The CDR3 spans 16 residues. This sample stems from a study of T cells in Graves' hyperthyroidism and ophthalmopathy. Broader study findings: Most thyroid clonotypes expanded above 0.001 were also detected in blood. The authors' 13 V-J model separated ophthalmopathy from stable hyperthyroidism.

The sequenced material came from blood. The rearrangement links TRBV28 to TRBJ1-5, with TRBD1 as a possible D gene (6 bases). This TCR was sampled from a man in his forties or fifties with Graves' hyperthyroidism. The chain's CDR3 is CASSFLYRVGNQPQHF. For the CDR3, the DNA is TGTGCCAGCAGTTTTCTCTACAGGGTTGGCAATCAGCCCCAGCATTTT.